A selection of T cell receptor beta chains follows, all from one sample in a study of blood T cells in healthy people across ages. TCRdb re-called the 5' RACE reads with MiXCR, one entry per CDR3 protein. The top ten clones hold roughly 8% of a sample with about 1,800,000 distinct CDR3 sequences, 28% of them seen once. Sequencing used blood. These receptors were obtained from a woman aged 25 to 39 in good health. Both conserved end residues are trimmed from each CDR3.

j_gene | v_gene | CDR3aa
TRBJ1-1 | TRBV25-1 | ASSESGGLTEAF
TRBJ2-1 | TRBV20-1 | SALETSGYNEQF
TRBJ1-3 | TRBV20-1 | SAAFISSGNTIY
TRBJ1-2 | TRBV6-2/TRBV6-3 | ASSYTWRPRYGYT
TRBJ2-7 | TRBV12-3/TRBV12-4 | ASSRGTSMEYEQY
TRBJ2-3 | TRBV4-3 | AGSRGGTDTQY
TRBJ1-2 | TRBV6-6 | ASSRTGGKDYGYT
TRBJ2-3 | TRBV12-3/TRBV12-4 | ASISEYGLGGMGGDAQY
TRBJ1-1 | TRBV5-1 | ASSLDATEAF
- | TRBV20-1 | SARGRISVGAVETQY
TRBJ2-7 | TRBV7-2 | ASSPGHQTYEQY
TRBJ2-3 | TRBV29-1 | SVRGGTGSTDTQY
TRBJ2-7 | TRBV27 | ATRGGGSSYEQY
- | TRBV20-1 | SARDQREGWETQY
TRBJ1-2 | TRBV3-1 | ASSQGTTYGYT
TRBJ2-2 | TRBV18 | ASSPPKGVSSGELF
TRBJ1-2 | TRBV12-3/TRBV12-4 | ASKIEGAPGYT
TRBJ2-1 | TRBV6-2/TRBV6-3 | ASSSHPGTTNNEQF
TRBJ1-2 | TRBV7-9 | ASRSTGERRHGYT
TRBJ1-5 | TRBV24-1 | ATSDPGDRDNQPQH
TRBJ2-7 | TRBV5-1 | ASSLDPDNEQY
TRBJ1-2 | TRBV5-1 | ASSDDANYGYT
TRBJ1-2 | TRBV18 | ASSPNRERDHGYT
TRBJ2-3 | TRBV28 | ILGTTAGLH
TRBJ2-3 | TRBV2 | ASTDTDTQY
TRBJ2-7 | TRBV6-5 | ASSLSGRFEQY
TRBJ1-5 | TRBV7-2 | ASSLVGSYGNQPQH
TRBJ2-1 | TRBV24-1 | ATSDPGTGRNEQF
TRBJ2-1 | TRBV5-1 | ASSFRGELLNEQF
TRBJ1-1 | TRBV28 | ASSKIGAF
TRBJ2-6 | TRBV5-6 | ASSYRGWRATGANVLT
TRBJ2-3 | TRBV20-1 | SARRGRYTDTQY
TRBJ2-5 | TRBV20-1 | SARASGGLEIGETRY
TRBJ2-7 | TRBV29-1 | SAGRDWPYEQY
TRBJ2-5 | TRBV10-2 | ASSGRDRRLYQETQY